These T cell receptor beta chains were read from a single sample in a study of blood T cells in healthy people across ages. TCRdb recomputed calls from the 5' RACE reads with MiXCR, one row per CDR3 protein. This repertoire shows about 780,000 distinct CDR3 sequences, approximately 67% found once; its top ten account for about a quarter. Material for sequencing was blood. Source of these receptors: a man between 25 and 39 years old in good health. CDR3s include the opening cysteine and the closing phenylalanine or tryptophan. Fields, in order: clone size, J gene, D gene, V gene, CDR3 protein, CDR3 DNA. A D gene is named only where the DNA matches it firmly. Some rows mark clone size as missing; the rest say once, few, many or name a class of expanded clone.

size: few
J: TRBJ2-5
D: TRBD1
V: TRBV18
CDR3: CASSPPRGETQYF
DNA: TGTGCCAGCTCACCGCCCAGGGGGGAGACCCAGTACTTC

size: .
J: TRBJ2-7
D: .
V: TRBV9
CDR3: CASSVTASGYEQYF
DNA: TGTGCCAGCAGCGTAACGGCTAGTGGCTACGAGCAGTACTTC

size: few
J: TRBJ2-5
D: .
V: TRBV5-1
CDR3: CASSLGSVQETQYF
DNA: TGCGCCAGCAGCTTGGGGTCAGTACAAGAGACCCAGTACTTC

size: .
J: TRBJ2-1
D: TRBD2
V: TRBV7-2
CDR3: CASSSGTSGGALYNEQFF
DNA: TGTGCCAGCAGCTCCGGGACTAGCGGGGGGGCCCTCTACAATGAGCAGTTCTTC

size: .
J: TRBJ2-7
D: .
V: TRBV7-2
CDR3: CAAHPVGGSSYEQYF
DNA: TGTGCCGCCCACCCCGTGGGGGGAAGCTCCTACGAGCAGTACTTC

size: many
J: TRBJ1-1
D: .
V: TRBV5-1
CDR3: CASKSLWGGTAEAFF
DNA: TGCGCCAGCAAGTCTCTCTGGGGCGGGACGGCTGAAGCTTTCTTT

size: .
J: TRBJ2-1
D: .
V: TRBV5-1
CDR3: CASSLGEAEQFF
DNA: TGCGCCAGCAGCTTGGGCGAGGCTGAGCAGTTCTTC

size: .
J: TRBJ1-1
D: .
V: TRBV7-3
CDR3: CASSLKTYTEAFF
DNA: TGTGCCAGCAGCTTAAAGACGTACACTGAAGCTTTCTTT

size: .
J: TRBJ1-5
D: .
V: TRBV12-3/TRBV12-4
CDR3: CASSPIGSSNQPQHF
DNA: TGTGCCAGCAGCCCGATTGGTAGTAGCAATCAGCCCCAGCATTTT

size: .
J: TRBJ1-6
D: .
V: TRBV3-1
CDR3: CASSQDRNRPSPLHF
DNA: TGTGCCAGCAGCCAAGATCGGAACCGGCCTTCACCCCTCCACTTT

size: .
J: TRBJ2-4
D: TRBD1
V: TRBV18
CDR3: CASSPDRVVQYF
DNA: TGTGCCAGCTCACCCGACAGGGTGGTTCAGTACTTC

size: .
J: TRBJ2-1
D: TRBD2
V: TRBV20-1
CDR3: CSASGPIAGAVRNEQFF
DNA: TGCAGTGCTAGCGGCCCGATAGCGGGGGCTGTTCGGAATGAGCAGTTCTTC

size: few
J: TRBJ1-2
D: .
V: TRBV28
CDR3: CASRPEGDYGYTF
DNA: TGTGCCAGCAGACCTGAAGGGGACTATGGCTACACCTTC

size: .
J: TRBJ2-1
D: .
V: TRBV20-1
CDR3: CSASGSYNEQFF
DNA: TGCAGTGCTAGTGGCTCTTACAATGAGCAGTTCTTC

size: few
J: TRBJ2-5
D: .
V: TRBV7-2
CDR3: CASSLDGSQETQYF
DNA: TGTGCCAGCAGCTTAGACGGCTCCCAAGAGACCCAGTACTTC

size: .
J: TRBJ2-4
D: .
V: TRBV12-3/TRBV12-4
CDR3: CASSLYRAGENIQYF
DNA: TGTGCCAGCAGTTTATACAGGGCCGGTGAAAACATTCAGTACTTC

size: .
J: TRBJ2-7
D: .
V: TRBV6-2/TRBV6-3
CDR3: CTSSPSYEQYF
DNA: TGTACCAGCAGCCCATCCTACGAGCAGTACTTC

size: few
J: TRBJ2-5
D: TRBD2
V: TRBV20-1
CDR3: CSAPLAGGLETQYF
DNA: TGCAGTGCTCCCCTAGCGGGGGGGCTAGAGACCCAGTACTTC

size: .
J: TRBJ2-3
D: .
V: TRBV24-1
CDR3: CATSNPRATSTDTQYF
DNA: TGTGCCACCAGTAATCCCCGGGCCACTAGCACAGATACGCAGTATTTT